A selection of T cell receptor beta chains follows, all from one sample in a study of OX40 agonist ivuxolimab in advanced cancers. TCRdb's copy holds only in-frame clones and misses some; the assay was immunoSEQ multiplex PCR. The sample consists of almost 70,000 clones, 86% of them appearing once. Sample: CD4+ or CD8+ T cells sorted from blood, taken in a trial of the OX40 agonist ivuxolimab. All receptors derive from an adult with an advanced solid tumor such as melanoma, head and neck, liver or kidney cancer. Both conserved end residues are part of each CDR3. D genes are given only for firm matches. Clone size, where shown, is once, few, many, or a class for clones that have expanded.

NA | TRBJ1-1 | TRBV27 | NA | CASSLVTGTEAFF | TGTGCCAGCAGTTTGGTGACAGGCACTGAAGCTTTCTTT
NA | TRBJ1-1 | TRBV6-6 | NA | CASSWVGGRNTEAFF | TGTGCCAGCAGTTGGGTAGGGGGGCGGAACACTGAAGCTTTCTTT
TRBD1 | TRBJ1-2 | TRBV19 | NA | CASGDRGDYGYTF | TGTGCCAGCGGGGACAGGGGCGACTATGGCTACACCTTC
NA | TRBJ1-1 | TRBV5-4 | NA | CASSLGGKGGNTEAFF | TGTGCCAGCAGCTTGGGAGGGAAGGGCGGAAACACTGAAGCTTTCTTT
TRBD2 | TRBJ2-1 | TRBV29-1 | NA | CSVLLREGRGLNEQFF | TGCAGCGTCCTATTAAGGGAGGGGAGGGGCCTGAATGAGCAGTTCTTC
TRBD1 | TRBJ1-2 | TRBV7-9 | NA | CASSPGTGDYGYTF | TGTGCCAGCAGCCCAGGGACAGGAGATTATGGCTACACCTTC
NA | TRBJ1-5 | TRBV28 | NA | CASSLSADYQPQHF | TGTGCCAGCAGTTTATCCGCAGACTATCAGCCCCAGCATTTT
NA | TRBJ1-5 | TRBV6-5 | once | CASSSAGAQPQHF | TGTGCCAGCAGTTCGGCAGGGGCTCAGCCCCAGCATTTT
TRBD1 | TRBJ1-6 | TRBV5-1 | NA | CASSLASGQGESLHF | TGCGCCAGCAGCTTGGCGTCCGGACAGGGGGAATCCCTCCACTTT
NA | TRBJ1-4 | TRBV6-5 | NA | CASGSGATNEKLFF | TGTGCCAGCGGGAGTGGAGCAACTAATGAAAAACTGTTTTTT
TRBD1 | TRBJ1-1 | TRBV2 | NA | CASRGQPNTEAFF | TGTGCCAGCAGGGGACAGCCGAACACTGAAGCTTTCTTT
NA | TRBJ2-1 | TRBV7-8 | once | CASSLGWSSYNEQFF | TGTGCCAGCAGCTTAGGTTGGAGCTCCTACAATGAGCAGTTCTTC
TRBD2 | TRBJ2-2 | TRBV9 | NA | CASSVTSRRTTSGELFF | TGTGCCAGCAGCGTGACTAGCCGAAGAACCACGTCTGGGGAGCTGTTTTTT
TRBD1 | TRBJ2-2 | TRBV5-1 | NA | CASSKDRVPTGELFF | TGCGCCAGCAGCAAGGACAGGGTCCCCACCGGGGAGCTGTTTTTT
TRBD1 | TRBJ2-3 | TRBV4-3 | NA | CASRRTLDRADTQYF | TGCGCCAGCAGGCGAACTCTTGACAGGGCAGATACGCAGTATTTT
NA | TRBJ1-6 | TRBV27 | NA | CASRIQGPNSPLHF | TGTGCCAGCAGGATCCAGGGGCCTAATTCACCCCTCCACTTT
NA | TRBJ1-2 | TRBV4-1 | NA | CASSQREYGYTF | TGCGCCAGCAGCCAAAGAGAGTATGGCTACACCTTC
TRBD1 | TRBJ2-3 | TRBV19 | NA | CASSWGQGSDTQYF | TGTGCCAGTAGTTGGGGACAGGGGTCAGATACGCAGTATTTT
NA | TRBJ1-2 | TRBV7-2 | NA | CASSFSGTSNYGYTF | TGTGCCAGCAGCTTCTCCGGGACCTCGAACTATGGCTACACCTTC
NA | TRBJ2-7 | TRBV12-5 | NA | CASALGATYEQYF | TGTGCTAGTGCCCTGGGTGCCACCTACGAGCAGTACTTC
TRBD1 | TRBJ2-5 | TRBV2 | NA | CASTGQGVQETQYF | TGTGCCAGCACGGGACAGGGGGTCCAAGAGACCCAGTACTTC
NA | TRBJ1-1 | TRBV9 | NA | CASSDPWNTEAFF | TGTGCCAGCAGCGACCCTTGGAACACTGAAGCTTTCTTT
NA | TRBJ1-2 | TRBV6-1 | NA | CASREGGRGYTF | TGTGCCAGCAGGGAGGGGGGGCGAGGCTACACCTTC
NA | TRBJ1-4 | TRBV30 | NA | CAWTTVSNEKLFF | TGTGCCTGGACGACAGTTAGTAATGAAAAACTGTTTTTT
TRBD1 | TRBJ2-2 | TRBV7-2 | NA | CASSSQGAGTGELFF | TGTGCCAGCAGTTCACAGGGGGCGGGCACCGGGGAGCTGTTTTTT
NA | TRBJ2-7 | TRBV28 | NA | CASSRQGSYEQYF | TGTGCCAGCAGTCGGCAGGGGTCCTACGAGCAGTACTTC
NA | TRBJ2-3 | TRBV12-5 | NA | CASAPDYRGTDTQYF | TGTGCTAGTGCCCCGGACTACCGTGGCACAGATACGCAGTATTTT
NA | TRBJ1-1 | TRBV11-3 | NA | CASSPGGGGNTEAFF | TGTGCCAGCAGTCCCGGCGGAGGAGGAAACACTGAAGCTTTCTTT
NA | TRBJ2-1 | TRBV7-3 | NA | CASSVGLHNEQFF | TGTGCCAGCAGCGTGGGACTGCACAATGAGCAGTTCTTC
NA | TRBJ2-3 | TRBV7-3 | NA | CASSLKPNTQYF | TGTGCCAGCAGCTTAAAACCTAATACGCAGTATTTT
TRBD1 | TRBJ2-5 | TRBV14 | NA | CASSRGQGRETQYF | TGTGCCAGCAGCCGCGGACAGGGCCGGGAGACCCAGTACTTC
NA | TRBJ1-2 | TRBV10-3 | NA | CAISESTAYSPSNYGYTF | TGTGCCATCAGTGAGTCGACGGCTTACTCCCCCTCTAACTATGGCTACACCTTC
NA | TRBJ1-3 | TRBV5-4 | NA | CASSSGRAGQNSGNTIYF | TGTGCCAGCAGCTCGGGGAGGGCTGGGCAGAACTCTGGAAACACCATATATTTT
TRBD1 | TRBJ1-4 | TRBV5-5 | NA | CASSPGTGVVTNEKLFF | TGTGCCAGCAGTCCCGGGACAGGTGTTGTTACTAATGAAAAACTGTTTTTT
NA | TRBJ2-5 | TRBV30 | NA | CAWKNREETQYF | TGTGCCTGGAAGAACAGGGAGGAGACCCAGTACTTC
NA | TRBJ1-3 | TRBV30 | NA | CAWSTLGGNTIYF | TGTGCCTGGAGTACCCTAGGAGGAAACACCATATATTTT